This T cell receptor beta chain came from a study of T cell changes during pregnancy in multiple sclerosis. The repertoire was sequenced with immunoSEQ multiplex PCR; TCRdb's copy has only in-frame clones and lacks some. The sample records 70,000 to 95,000 clones, about 93% being singletons. The CDR3 is 14 residues long. Germline V gives CDR1 WSHSY, CDR2 SAAADI. V was clipped by 8 bases and J by 6 bases, with 16 bases between them. This receptor was identified in a female donor with multiple sclerosis, enrolled in a pregnancy study. V usage is TRBV10-2 and J usage is TRBJ2-2, with D tentatively TRBD1 (6 bases). The specimen was peripheral blood, collected in the first trimester of pregnancy. The CDR3, as DNA: TGCGCCAGCTCTCCCGGGACAAGGCCCGGGGAGCTGTTTTTT. Protein: CASSPGTRPGELFF.